This TCR beta chain is from a study of T cell repertoires in cytomegalovirus infection. CDR1 is SGHTA, CDR2 FQGNSA, per germline. This CDR3 has 15 amino acids. The V segment lost 0 bases and the J segment 4 bases; nucleotides outside the gene matches: 4. This clonotype was detected ten times or more. No antigen is known for it. TCRdb recomputed calls from the reads with MiXCR, one row per CDR3 protein. The data contain 650,000 to 850,000 distinct CDR3 sequences, almost 30% of them seen just once; the ten biggest clones take up 13%. Study findings and constraints: The response measured ex vivo was dominated by TCR beta clonotypes (HLA-C-restricted and CMV-specific).

The starting material was cultured CD8+ T cells from PBMCs, obtained from culture after CMV antigen stimulation. The rearrangement links TRBV7-2 to TRBJ2-7; TRBD1 agrees at 9 bases. This receptor was identified in a human donor in good health (CMV status not recorded). Some clones in this sample may be carry-over from other donors' samples. CDR3 sequence reads: CASSLAEGTGYEQYF. DNA for the CDR3: TGTGCCAGCAGCTTAGCAGAAGGGACAGGGTACGAGCAGTACTTC.